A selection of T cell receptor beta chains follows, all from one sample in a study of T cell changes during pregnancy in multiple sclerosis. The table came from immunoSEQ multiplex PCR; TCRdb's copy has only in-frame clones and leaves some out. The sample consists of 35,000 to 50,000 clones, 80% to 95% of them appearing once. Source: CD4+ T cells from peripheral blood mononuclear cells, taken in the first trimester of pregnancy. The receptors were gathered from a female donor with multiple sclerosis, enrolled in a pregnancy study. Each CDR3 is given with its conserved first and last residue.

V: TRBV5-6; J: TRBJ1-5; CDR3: CASSLFGGGRSNQPQHF
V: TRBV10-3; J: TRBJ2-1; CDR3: CAISESPEGSPHVF
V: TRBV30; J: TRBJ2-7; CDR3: CAWERDYEQYF
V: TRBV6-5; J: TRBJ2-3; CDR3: CASSARVGADTQYF
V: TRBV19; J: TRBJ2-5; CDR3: CASSDRDTQETQYF
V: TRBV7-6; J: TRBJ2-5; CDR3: CASSLVLAGETQYF
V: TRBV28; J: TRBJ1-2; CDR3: CASENHNGQGSYTF
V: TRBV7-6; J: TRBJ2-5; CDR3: CASSYSGGLRETQYF
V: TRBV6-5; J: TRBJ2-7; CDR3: CASSYSFGTGYEQYF
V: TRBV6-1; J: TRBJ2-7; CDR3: CASTLGGAVFYEQYF
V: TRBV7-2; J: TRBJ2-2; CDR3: CASSRVGTSGRASGELFF
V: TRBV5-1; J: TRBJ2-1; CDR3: CASSLGPSGRDSNEQFF
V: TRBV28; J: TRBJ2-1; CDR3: CASSLAGEQFF
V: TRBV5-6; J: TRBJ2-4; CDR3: CASRAWLQGVNIQYF
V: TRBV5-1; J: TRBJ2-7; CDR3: CASSRPGNEQYF
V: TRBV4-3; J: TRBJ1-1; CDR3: CASSRGHLGTEAFF
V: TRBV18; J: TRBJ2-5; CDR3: CASSPSRGQETQYF
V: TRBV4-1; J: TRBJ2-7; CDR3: CASSLKTSGSYEQYF
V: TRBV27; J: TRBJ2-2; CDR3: CASSLFDGRAPSRGELFF
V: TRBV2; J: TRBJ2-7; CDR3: CASKIGTGAYEQYF
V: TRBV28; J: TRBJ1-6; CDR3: CASSSAMGQGNSPLHF
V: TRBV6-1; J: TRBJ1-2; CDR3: CASTTSTGGYRGYTF
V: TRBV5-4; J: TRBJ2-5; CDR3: CASSLTGGGSETQYF
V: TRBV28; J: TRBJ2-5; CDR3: CASSPQRQETQYF
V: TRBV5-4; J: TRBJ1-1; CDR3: CASSLWTGSTSGNTEAFF
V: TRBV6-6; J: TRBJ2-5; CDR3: CASSPGQLRETQYF
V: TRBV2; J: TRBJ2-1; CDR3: CASNLGTPYNEQFF
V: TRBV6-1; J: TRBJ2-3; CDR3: CASSERVTGGTDTQYF
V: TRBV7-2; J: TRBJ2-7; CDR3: CASSLDFYEQYF